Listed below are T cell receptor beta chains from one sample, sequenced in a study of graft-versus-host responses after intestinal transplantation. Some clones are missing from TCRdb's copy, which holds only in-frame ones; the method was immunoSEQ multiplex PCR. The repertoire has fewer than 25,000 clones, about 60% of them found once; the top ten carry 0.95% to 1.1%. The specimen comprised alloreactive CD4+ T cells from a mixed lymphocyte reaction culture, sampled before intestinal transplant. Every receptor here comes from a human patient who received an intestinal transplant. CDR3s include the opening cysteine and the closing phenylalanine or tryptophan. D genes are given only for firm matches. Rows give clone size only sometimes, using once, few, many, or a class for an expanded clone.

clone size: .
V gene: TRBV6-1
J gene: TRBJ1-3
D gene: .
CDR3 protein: CASTYYYSGNTIYF
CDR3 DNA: TGTGCCAGCACCTACTACTACTCTGGAAACACCATATATTTT

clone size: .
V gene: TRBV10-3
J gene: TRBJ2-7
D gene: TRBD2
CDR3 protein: CASGGRSSYEQYF
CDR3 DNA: TGTGCTAGTGGCGGGAGAAGCTCCTACGAGCAGTACTTC

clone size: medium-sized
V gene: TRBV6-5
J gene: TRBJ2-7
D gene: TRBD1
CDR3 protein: CASSPGTGYRVQYF
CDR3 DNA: TGTGCCAGCAGCCCCGGGACAGGGTATCGGGTGCAGTACTTC

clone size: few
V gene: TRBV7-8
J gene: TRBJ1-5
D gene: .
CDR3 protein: CASSSTVDQPQHF
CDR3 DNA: TGTGCCAGCAGCTCGACTGTGGATCAGCCCCAGCATTTT

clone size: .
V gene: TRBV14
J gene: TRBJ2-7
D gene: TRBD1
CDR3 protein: CASSQITGTGASYEQYF
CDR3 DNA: TGTGCCAGCAGCCAAATTACCGGGACAGGGGCTTCCTACGAGCAGTACTTC

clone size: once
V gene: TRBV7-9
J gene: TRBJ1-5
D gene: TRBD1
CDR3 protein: CASSLGSGRTGGHTRHF
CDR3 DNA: TGTGCCAGCAGCTTAGGGTCCGGTAGGACAGGGGGCCACACGAGGCATTTT

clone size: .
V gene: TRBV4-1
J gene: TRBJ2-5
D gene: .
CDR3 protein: CASSHQRGQETQYF
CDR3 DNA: TGCGCCAGCAGTCACCAACGGGGCCAAGAGACCCAGTACTTC

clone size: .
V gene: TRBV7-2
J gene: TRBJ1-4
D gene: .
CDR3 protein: CASSQRGRAAATNEKLFF
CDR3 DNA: TGTGCCAGCAGCCAAAGAGGGCGGGCCGCTGCAACTAATGAAAAACTGTTTTTT

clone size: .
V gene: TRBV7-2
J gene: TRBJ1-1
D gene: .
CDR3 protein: CASSPRRSTEAFF
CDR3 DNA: TGTGCCAGCAGCCCGAGACGGAGCACTGAAGCTTTCTTT

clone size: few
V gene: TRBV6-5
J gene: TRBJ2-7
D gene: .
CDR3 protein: CASASQGVFFEQYF
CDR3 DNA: TGTGCCAGCGCTTCCCAGGGTGTGTTCTTCGAGCAGTACTTC

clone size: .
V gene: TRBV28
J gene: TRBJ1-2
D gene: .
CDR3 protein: CASSLSLSYGYTF
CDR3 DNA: TGTGCCAGCAGTTTATCCCTTTCCTATGGCTACACCTTC